The 15 T cell receptor beta chains reported below all come from one sample, sequenced in a study of PD-1 blockade in mismatch repair-deficient tumors. Here immunoSEQ multiplex PCR was the method, and the copy in TCRdb shows in-frame clones only, minus some. Found here are about 100,000 clones, roughly four fifths of them singletons; the top ten hold 6.3%. Source: peripheral blood, taken about 33 weeks after starting pembrolizumab. These receptors were collected from an adult with mismatch repair-deficient cancer.

This clone is a singleton in its sample. V usage is TRBV9 and J usage is TRBJ2-5; TRBD2 aligns across 12 bases. Losses at the gene ends were 4 bases for V and 5 bases for J; bases not matched to a gene: 12. This CDR3 region has 17 residues. In germline, CDR1 is SGDLS, CDR2 YYNGEE. CDR3 loop: CASSPHLTSGRRETQYF. CDR3 nucleotides: TGTGCCAGCAGCCCTCACCTGACTAGCGGGAGAAGGGAGACCCAGTACTTC. The full variable domain, rest sourced from reference TRBV9 and TRBJ2-5, is DSGVTQTPKHLITATGQRVTLRCSPRSGDLSVYWYQQSLDQGLQFLIQYYNGEERAKGNILERFSAQQFPDLHSELNLSSLELGDSALYFCASSPHLTSGRRETQYFGPGTRLLVL.

The V call is TRBV2, the J call TRBJ1-2; D unclear. V dropped 7 bases and J dropped 3 bases, with 9 bases sitting between them. The CDR3 contains 12 residues. Per the germline V gene, CDR1 is SNHLY and CDR2 is FYNNEI. CDR3 DNA: TGTGCCAGCAAGGGCACGGACTATGGCTACACCTTC. It codes for CASKGTDYGYTF. The whole variable domain, remainder taken from reference TRBV2 and TRBJ1-2, is EPEVTQTPSHQVTQMGQEVILRCVPISNHLYFYWYRQILGQKVEFLVSFYNNEISEKSEIFDDQFSVERPDGSNFTLKIRSTKLEDSAMYFCASKGTDYGYTFGSGTRLTVV.

The chain carries TRBV9 and TRBJ2-1; TRBD1 aligns across 7 bases. CDR1 is SGDLS and CDR2 is YYNGEE in the germline V gene. The CDR3 extends over 15 amino acids. V shed 5 bases and J 7 bases; nucleotides not matched to a gene: 12. The DNA for the CDR3 is TGTGCCAGCAGTGCACAGGGGTTGCTGCGAAATGAGCAGTTCTTC. As protein: CASSAQGLLRNEQFF.

The CDR3 is CSVEFARGRNNEQFF. For the CDR3, the DNA is TGCAGCGTTGAATTTGCGCGGGGCCGGAACAATGAGCAGTTCTTC. V and J are TRBV29-1 and TRBJ2-1; D may be TRBD2 (6 bases). This CDR3 spans 15 amino acids. The V end lost 2 bases, the J end lost 5 bases, and 16 bases lay between the germline ends. Germline CDR1 and CDR2: SQVTM and ANQGSEA.

The J gene is TRBJ1-3, the V gene TRBV6-5; D unresolved. The CDR3 runs to 15 residues. The V gene's germline CDR1 is MNHEY and CDR2 SVGAGI. V shed 6 bases and J shed 2 bases, with 14 bases lying between them. CDR3 region: CASRGRVAAGNTIYF. The DNA for the CDR3 is TGTGCCAGCAGGGGAAGGGTGGCCGCTGGAAACACCATATATTTT.

The chain joins TRBV30 to TRBJ2-3; 7 bases line up with TRBD2. J was trimmed by 6 bases and V by 0 bases; bases with no gene match: 9. Germline values: CDR1 GTSNPN, CDR2 SVGIG (reference sequence). This CDR3 is built from 15 residues. CDR3 nucleotides: TGTGCCTGGAGTGTATCTCCTAGCGGCGCGGATACGCAGTATTTT. Its protein is CAWSVSPSGADTQYF.

The rearrangement uses TRBV4-1 and TRBJ1-5; maybe TRBD1 (5 bases). The V gene lost 0 bases and the J gene lost 3 bases, with 18 bases spanning the gap. Germline values: CDR1 MGHRA, CDR2 YSYEKL. This CDR3 region has 18 residues. The CDR3 DNA reads TGCGCCAGCAGCCAAGAGCCGATTGAGGGGACCCTCAATCAGCCCCAGCATTTT. This gives the protein CASSQEPIEGTLNQPQHF.

This chain joins TRBV6-1 and TRBJ1-1; D is uncertain. The CDR3 totals 13 residues. Trimming left V 0 bases short and J 4 bases short, with 6 bases between. Germline V gene data show CDR1 as MNHNS and CDR2 as SASEGT. CDR3 in DNA: TGTGCCAGCAGTGAAGCCAGGCTCACTGAAGCTTTCTTT. This codes for CASSEARLTEAFF.

The rearrangement links TRBV30 to TRBJ2-7; no definite D call. Trimming shortened V by 0 bases and J by 3 bases, and 6 bases separated the two germline ends. The CDR3 contains 12 residues. Germline loops: CDR1 GTSNPN, CDR2 SVGIG (reference sequence). DNA for the CDR3: TGTGCCTGGAGTGTAAGCAGCTACGAGCAGTACTTC. It encodes CAWSVSSYEQYF.

In nucleotides, the CDR3 is TGTGCCAGTAGTATTTCGATAGCGGGAGGGCCTAACACTGAGCAGTTCTTC. Translating gives CASSISIAGGPNTEQFF. This rearrangement joins TRBV19 to TRBJ2-1; 11 bases match TRBD2. There are 17 residues in the CDR3. J was trimmed by 9 bases and V by 3 bases; bases with no gene match: 13. Germline V lookup: CDR1 LNHDA, CDR2 SQIVND (reference sequence). Using reference TRBV19 and TRBJ2-1 for the parts outside the CDR3, the full variable domain is DGGITQSPKYLFRKEGQNVTLSCEQNLNHDAMYWYRQDPGQGLRLIYYSQIVNDFQKGDIAEGYSVSREKKESFPLTVTSAQKNPTAFYLCASSISIAGGPNTEQFFGPGTRLTVL.

CDR3 DNA sequence: TGTGCCAGCAAGCCGGGACAGGGGTTGTACAATGAGCAGTTCTTC. Translating gives CASKPGQGLYNEQFF. The chain joins TRBV9 to TRBJ2-1; 10 positions agree with TRBD1. CDR1 is SGDLS and CDR2 is YYNGEE in the germline V gene. J was trimmed by 4 bases and V by 6 bases; bases with no gene match: 7. The CDR3 totals 15 residues.

The V gene is TRBV6-1, the J gene TRBJ2-7; 9 bases fit TRBD1. With 4 bases clipped from V and 7 bases from J, the junction kept 11 bases outside the gene matches. The CDR3 loop spans 15 amino acids. The germline CDR1 and CDR2 sequences are MNHNS and SASEGT. In DNA, the CDR3 is TGTGCCAGCAGTGGACAAAAACAGGGGGCGAGGGAGCAGTACTTC. This codes for CASSGQKQGAREQYF.

The chain links TRBV7-3 to TRBJ2-7, with D perhaps matching TRBD2 (5 bases). The CDR3 covers 14 residues. Germline V gives CDR1 SGHTA, CDR2 FQGTGA. V lost 4 bases to trimming and J lost 5 bases, with 15 bases between them. Here the CDR3 reads CASSSSSGFHEQYF. For the CDR3, the DNA is TGTGCCAGCAGCTCATCCAGCGGATTCCACGAGCAGTACTTC. Full variable domain (rest looked up from reference TRBV7-3 and TRBJ2-7): GAGVSQTPSNKVTEKGKYVELRCDPISGHTALYWYRQSLGQGPEFLIYFQGTGAADDSGLPNDRFFAVRPEGSVSTLKIQRTERGDSAVYLCASSSSSGFHEQYFGPGTRLTVT.

The chain recombines TRBV5-4 with TRBJ1-2, with a weak D call TRBD1 (5 bases). Germline assignment: CDR1 SGHNT and CDR2 YYREEE (reference sequence). Trimming took off 3 bases at V and 0 bases at J, with 12 bases between the two ends. The CDR3 consists of 15 residues. The CDR3 DNA follows: TGTGCCAGCAGCTCGGGACGGGGAGCTAACTATGGCTACACCTTC. It yields the protein CASSSGRGANYGYTF.

The J gene is TRBJ1-4, the V gene TRBV4-3; the D is unclear. This CDR3 is built from 15 residues. From germline, CDR1 is LGHNA and CDR2 YSLEER. V gave up 0 bases and J gave up 4 bases, with 9 bases separating them. CDR3 amino acids: CASSQERSYNEKLFF. The CDR3 nucleotides are TGCGCCAGCAGCCAAGAAAGATCATATAATGAAAAACTGTTTTTT.